This TCR beta chain was identified in a study of blood T cells in healthy people across ages. This CDR3 region has 13 residues. Trimming removed 3 bases from V and 5 bases from J, with 10 bases in between. Germline CDR1 is MDHEN and CDR2 is SYDVKM. The second PCR ran roughly 6 to 11 cycles with a sample-barcoded 5' primer and J-beta primers. TCRdb passed the 5' RACE reads through MiXCR, listing each CDR3 protein once. Of roughly 800,000 distinct CDR3 sequences detected, roughly 25% appear once; the ten largest clones hold about 3%. This clonotype was observed at least ten times. The antigen is unknown. Peripheral blood, about 10 milliliters per donor, was collected. Whole-study findings and limits: A roughly linear age-dependent decrease characterized TCR beta diversity per million T cells.

Separately, the same data were catalogued under a study of T cells of mothers and their children.

The chain uses TRBV28 and TRBJ2-5, with D perhaps matching TRBD1 (5 bases). This receptor was taken from a boy aged 10-17 years in good health. The sequenced sample was blood. The CDR3 sequence is CASSFKGVETQYF. Written as DNA, the CDR3 is TGTGCCAGCAGTTTCAAAGGGGTGGAGACCCAGTACTTC.